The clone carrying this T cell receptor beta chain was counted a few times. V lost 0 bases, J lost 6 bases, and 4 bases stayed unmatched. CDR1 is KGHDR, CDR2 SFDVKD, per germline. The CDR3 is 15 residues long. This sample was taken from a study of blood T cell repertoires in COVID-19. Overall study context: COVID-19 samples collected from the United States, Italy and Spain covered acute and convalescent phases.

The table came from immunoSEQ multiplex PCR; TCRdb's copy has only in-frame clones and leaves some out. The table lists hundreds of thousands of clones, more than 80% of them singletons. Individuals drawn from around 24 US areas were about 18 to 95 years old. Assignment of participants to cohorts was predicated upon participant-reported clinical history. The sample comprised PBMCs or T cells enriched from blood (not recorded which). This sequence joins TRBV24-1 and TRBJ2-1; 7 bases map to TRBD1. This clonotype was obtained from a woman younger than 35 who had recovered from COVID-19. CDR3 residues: CATSDLQGEINEQFF. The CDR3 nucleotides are TGTGCCACCAGTGATTTGCAGGGGGAGATCAATGAGCAGTTCTTC.